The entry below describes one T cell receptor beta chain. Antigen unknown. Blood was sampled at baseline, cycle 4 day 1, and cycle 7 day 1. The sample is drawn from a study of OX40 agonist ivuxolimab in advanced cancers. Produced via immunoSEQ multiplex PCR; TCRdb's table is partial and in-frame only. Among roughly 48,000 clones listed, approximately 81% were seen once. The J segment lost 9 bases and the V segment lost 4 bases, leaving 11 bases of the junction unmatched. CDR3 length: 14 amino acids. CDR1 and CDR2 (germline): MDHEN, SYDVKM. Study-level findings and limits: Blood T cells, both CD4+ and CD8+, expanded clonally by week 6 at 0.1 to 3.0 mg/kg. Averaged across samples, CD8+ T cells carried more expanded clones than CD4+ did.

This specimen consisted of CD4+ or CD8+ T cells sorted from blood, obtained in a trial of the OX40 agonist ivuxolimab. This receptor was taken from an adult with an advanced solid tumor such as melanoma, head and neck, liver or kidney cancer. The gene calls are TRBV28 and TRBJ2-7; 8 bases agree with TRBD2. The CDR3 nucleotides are TGTGCCAGCAGTTCCCCTCCATTACTAGCGGCGCAGTACTTC. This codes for CASSSPPLLAAQYF.